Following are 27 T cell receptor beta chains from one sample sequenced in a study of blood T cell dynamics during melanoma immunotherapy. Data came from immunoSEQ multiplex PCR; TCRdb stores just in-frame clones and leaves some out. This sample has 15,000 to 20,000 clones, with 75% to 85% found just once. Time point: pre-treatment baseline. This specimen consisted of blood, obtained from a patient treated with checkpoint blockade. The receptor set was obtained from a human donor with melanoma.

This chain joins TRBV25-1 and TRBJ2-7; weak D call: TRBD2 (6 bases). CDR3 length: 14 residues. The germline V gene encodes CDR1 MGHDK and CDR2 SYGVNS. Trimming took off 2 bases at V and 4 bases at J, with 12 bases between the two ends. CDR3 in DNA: TGTGCCAGCAGTGAAGCGGGAAGGGTTTACGAGCAGTACTTC. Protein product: CASSEAGRVYEQYF.

Written as DNA, the CDR3 is TGTGCCAGCAGGACGCAGGGGAGTAATTCACCCCTCCACTTT. Protein sequence: CASRTQGSNSPLHF. J is TRBJ1-6 and V is TRBV6-1; maybe TRBD1 (6 bases). The ends were cut back, 6 bases at V and 6 bases at J, with 12 bases in the middle. This CDR3 has 14 amino acids. CDR1 is MNHNS, CDR2 SASEGT, per germline.

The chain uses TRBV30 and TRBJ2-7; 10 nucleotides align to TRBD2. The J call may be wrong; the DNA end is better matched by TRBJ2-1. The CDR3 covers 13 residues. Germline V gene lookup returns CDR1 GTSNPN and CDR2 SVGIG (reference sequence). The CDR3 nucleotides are TGTGCCAGGGAGCGGGAGGGCTACAATGAGCAGTTCTTC. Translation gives CAREREGYNEQFF.

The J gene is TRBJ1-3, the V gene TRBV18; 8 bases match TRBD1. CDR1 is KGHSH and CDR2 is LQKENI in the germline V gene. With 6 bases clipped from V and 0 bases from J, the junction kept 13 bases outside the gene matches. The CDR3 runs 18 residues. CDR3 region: CASSGTPPGQDSGNTIYF. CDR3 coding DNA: TGTGCCAGCTCGGGGACTCCTCCGGGACAGGACTCTGGAAACACCATATATTTT.

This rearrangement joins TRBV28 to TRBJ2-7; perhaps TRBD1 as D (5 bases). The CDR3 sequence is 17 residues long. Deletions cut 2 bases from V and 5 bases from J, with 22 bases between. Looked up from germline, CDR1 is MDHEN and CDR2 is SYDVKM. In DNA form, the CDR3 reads TGTGCCAGCAGTTTAAGGGGTGTACCCACCTGGGCCCACGAGCAGTACTTC. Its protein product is CASSLRGVPTWAHEQYF.

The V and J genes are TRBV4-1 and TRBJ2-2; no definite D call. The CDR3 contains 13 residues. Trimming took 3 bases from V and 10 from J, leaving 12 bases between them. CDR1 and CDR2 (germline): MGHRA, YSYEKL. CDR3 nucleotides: TGCGCCAGCAGCCACCCCAAGTATAAGGAGCTGTTTTTT. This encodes CASSHPKYKELFF.

The CDR3 protein is CAIRGSSYNSPLHF. The CDR3 DNA follows: TGTGCCATCCGGGGGAGCTCCTATAATTCACCCCTCCACTTT. The V gene is TRBV6-5, the J gene TRBJ1-6, with TRBD1 as a possible D gene (5 bases). Germline CDR1 MNHEY, CDR2 SVGAGI. V dropped 10 bases and J dropped 0 bases, with 10 bases sitting between them. The CDR3 has 14 residues.

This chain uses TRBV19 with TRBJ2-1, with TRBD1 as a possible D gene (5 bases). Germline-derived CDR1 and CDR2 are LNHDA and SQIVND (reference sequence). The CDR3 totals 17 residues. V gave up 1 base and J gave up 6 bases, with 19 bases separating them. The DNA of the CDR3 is TGTGCCAGTAGTATAGGGGGCCTTTTGGGTTGGGTCAATGAGCAGTTCTTC. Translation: CASSIGGLLGWVNEQFF.

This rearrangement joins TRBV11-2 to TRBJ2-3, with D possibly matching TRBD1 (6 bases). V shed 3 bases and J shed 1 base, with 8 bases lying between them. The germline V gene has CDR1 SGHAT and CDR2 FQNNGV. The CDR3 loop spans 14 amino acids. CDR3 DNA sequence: TGTGCCAGCAGCTTGGGGGCTCGCACAGATACGCAGTATTTT. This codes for CASSLGARTDTQYF.

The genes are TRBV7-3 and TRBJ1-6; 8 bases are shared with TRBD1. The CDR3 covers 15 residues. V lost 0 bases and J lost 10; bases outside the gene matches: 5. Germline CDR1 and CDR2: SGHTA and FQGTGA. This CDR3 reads CASSLTPTGESPLHF. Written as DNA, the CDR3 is TGTGCCAGCAGCTTAACTCCGACAGGGGAGTCACCCCTCCACTTT.

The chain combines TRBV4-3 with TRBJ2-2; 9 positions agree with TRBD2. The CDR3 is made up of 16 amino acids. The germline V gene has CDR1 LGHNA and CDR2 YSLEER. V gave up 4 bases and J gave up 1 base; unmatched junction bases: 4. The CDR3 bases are TGCGCCAGCAGCCGTCGACTAGCGGAGAACACCGGGGAGCTGTTTTTT. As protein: CASSRRLAENTGELFF.

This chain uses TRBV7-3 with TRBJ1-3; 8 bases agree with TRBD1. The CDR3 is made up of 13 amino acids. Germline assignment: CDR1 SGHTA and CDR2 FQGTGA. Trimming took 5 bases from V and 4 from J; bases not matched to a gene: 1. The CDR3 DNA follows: TGTGCCAGCAGCGGGACAGGAGGAAACACCATATATTTT. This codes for CASSGTGGNTIYF.

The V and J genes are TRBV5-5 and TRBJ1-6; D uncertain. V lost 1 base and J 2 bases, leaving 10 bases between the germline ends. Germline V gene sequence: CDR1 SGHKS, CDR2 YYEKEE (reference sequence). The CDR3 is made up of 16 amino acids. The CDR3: CASSLSGFPYNSPLHF. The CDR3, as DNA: TGTGCCAGCAGCTTGTCGGGGTTCCCCTATAATTCACCCCTCCACTTT.

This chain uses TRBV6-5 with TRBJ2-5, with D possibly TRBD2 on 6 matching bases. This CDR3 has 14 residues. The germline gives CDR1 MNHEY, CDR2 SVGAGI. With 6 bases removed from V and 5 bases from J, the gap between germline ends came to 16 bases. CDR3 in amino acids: CASRFLGGVETQYF. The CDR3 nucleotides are TGTGCCAGCAGGTTCTTGGGAGGAGTGGAGACCCAGTACTTC.

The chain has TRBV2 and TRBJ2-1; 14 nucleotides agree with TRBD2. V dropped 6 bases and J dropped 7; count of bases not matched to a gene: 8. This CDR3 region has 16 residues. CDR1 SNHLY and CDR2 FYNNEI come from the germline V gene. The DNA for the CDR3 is TGTGCCAGCAGCGAGCCGGGACTAGCGGGAGTGAATGAGCAGTTCTTC. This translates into CASSEPGLAGVNEQFF.

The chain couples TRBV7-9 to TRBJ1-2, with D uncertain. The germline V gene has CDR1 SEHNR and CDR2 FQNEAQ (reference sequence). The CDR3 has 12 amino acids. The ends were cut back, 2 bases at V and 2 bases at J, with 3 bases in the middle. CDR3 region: CASSLSNYGYTF. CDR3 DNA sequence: TGTGCCAGCAGCTTAAGCAACTATGGCTACACCTTC. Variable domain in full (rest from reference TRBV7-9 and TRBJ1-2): DTGVSQNPRHKITKRGQNVTFRCDPISEHNRLYWYRQTLGQGPEFLTYFQNEAQLEKSRLLSDRFSAERPKGSFSTLEIQRTEQGDSAMYLCASSLSNYGYTFGSGTRLTVV.

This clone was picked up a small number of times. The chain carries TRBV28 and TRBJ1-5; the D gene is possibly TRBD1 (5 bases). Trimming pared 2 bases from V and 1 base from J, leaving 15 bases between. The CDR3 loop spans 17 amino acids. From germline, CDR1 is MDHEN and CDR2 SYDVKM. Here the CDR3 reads CASSLPLGAGSNQPQHF. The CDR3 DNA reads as TGTGCCAGCAGTTTACCCCTAGGGGCTGGGAGCAATCAGCCCCAGCATTTT.

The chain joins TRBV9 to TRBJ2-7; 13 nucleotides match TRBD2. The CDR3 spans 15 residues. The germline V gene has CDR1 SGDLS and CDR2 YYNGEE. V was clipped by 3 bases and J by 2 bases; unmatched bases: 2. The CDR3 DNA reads TGTGCCAGCAGCGCCGGGACTAGCGGGACCTACGAGCAGTACTTC. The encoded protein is CASSAGTSGTYEQYF.

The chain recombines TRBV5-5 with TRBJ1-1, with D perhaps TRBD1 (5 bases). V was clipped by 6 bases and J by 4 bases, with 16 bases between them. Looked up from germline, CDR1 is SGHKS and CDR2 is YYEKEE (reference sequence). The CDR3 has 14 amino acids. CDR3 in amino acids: CASTSFGGGTEAFF. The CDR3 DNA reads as TGTGCCAGCACCTCTTTTGGGGGAGGCACTGAAGCTTTCTTT.

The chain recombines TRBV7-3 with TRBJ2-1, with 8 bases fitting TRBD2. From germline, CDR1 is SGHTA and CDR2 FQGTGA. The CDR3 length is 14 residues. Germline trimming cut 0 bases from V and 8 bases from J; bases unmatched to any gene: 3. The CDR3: CASSLTTSGHEQFF. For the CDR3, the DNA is TGTGCCAGCAGCTTAACAACTAGCGGCCATGAGCAGTTCTTC.

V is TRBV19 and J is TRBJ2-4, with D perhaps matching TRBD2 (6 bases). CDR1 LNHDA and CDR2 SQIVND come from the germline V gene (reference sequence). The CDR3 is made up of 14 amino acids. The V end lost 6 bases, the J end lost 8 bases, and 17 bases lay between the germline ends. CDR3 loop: CASRTLGPGDIQYF. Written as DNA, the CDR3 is TGTGCCAGTAGGACTCTCGGCCCGGGGGACATTCAGTACTTC.

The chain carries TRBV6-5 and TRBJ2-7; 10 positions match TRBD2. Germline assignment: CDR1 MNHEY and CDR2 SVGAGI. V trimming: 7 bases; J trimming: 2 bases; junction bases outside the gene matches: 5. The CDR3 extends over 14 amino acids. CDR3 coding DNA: TGTGCCAGCAAAGGACTAGCGGCTGCCTACGAGCAGTACTTC. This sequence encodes CASKGLAAAYEQYF.

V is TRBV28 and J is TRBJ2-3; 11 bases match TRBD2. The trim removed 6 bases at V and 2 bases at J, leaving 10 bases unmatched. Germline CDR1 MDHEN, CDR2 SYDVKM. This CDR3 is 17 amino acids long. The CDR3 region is CASSPNLGLADTDTQYF. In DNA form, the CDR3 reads TGTGCCAGCAGCCCTAACCTGGGACTAGCGGACACAGATACGCAGTATTTT.

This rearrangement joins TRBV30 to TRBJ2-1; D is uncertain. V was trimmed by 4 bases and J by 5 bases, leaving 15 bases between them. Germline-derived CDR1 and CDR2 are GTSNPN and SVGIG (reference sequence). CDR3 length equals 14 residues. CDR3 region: CAWKRAVHHNEQFF. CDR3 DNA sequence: TGTGCCTGGAAGCGTGCGGTGCATCACAATGAGCAGTTCTTC.

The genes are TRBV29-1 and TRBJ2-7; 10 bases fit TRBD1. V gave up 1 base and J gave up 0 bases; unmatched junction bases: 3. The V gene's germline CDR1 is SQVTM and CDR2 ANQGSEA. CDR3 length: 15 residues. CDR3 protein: CSVEGQGALSYEQYF. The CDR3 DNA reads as TGCAGCGTTGAAGGACAGGGGGCCCTCTCCTACGAGCAGTACTTC.

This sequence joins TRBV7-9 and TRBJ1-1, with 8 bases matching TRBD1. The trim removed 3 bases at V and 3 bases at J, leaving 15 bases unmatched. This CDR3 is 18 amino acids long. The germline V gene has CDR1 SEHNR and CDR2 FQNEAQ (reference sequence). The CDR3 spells CASSLSRGRTQGDTEAFF. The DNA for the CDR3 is TGTGCCAGCAGCTTGTCCAGGGGGCGCACCCAAGGGGACACTGAAGCTTTCTTT.

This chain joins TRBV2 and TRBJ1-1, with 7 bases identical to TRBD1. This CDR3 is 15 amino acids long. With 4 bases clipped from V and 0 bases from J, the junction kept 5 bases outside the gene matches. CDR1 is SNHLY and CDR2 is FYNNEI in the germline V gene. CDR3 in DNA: TGTGCCAGCAGTGTCCAGGGGGGAGTGAACACTGAAGCTTTCTTT. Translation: CASSVQGGVNTEAFF.